This T cell receptor (beta chain) was identified in a study of identical twins. This clonotype appeared many times. The antigen remains unidentified. The CDR3 sequence is 12 residues long. V dropped 4 bases and J dropped 5 bases, with 9 bases sitting between them. Per germline, CDR1 DFQATT and CDR2 SNEGSKA (reference sequence). Findings and caveats of the study: In beta out-of-frame sequences, the excess sharing between twins was weaker. The abundant beta clonotypes from cord blood had fewer insertions, and memory repertoires had none of this. Possibly, invariant MAIT and iNKT cells partly confounded zero-insertion analyses.

TCRdb redid the calling of the 5' RACE reads with MiXCR, one entry per CDR3 protein. This table has roughly 1.6 million distinct CDR3 sequences, under 35% appearing once. The sequence was collected from a newborn girl in good health. Sequenced sample: cord blood. The V and J genes are TRBV20-1 and TRBJ2-1; weak D call: TRBD2 (6 bases). The CDR3 here is CSAIGGNNEQFF. In nucleotides, the CDR3 is TGCAGTGCTATCGGGGGAAACAATGAGCAGTTCTTC.